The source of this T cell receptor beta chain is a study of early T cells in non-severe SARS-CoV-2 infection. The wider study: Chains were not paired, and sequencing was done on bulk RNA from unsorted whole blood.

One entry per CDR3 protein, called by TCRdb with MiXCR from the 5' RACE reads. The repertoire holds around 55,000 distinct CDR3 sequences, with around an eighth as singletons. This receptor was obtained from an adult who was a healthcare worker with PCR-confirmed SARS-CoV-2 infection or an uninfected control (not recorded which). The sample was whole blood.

This chain's CDR3 is CASSLEAGSGNTIYF. The CDR3 DNA reads as TGTGCCAGCAGCTTAGAGGCAGGCTCTGGAAACACCATATATTTT. This chain joins TRBV11-2 and TRBJ1-3; D not certain. Germline lookup yields CDR1 SGHAT and CDR2 FQNNGV. V gave up 0 bases and J gave up 0 bases, with 6 bases separating them. The CDR3 is 15 residues long.